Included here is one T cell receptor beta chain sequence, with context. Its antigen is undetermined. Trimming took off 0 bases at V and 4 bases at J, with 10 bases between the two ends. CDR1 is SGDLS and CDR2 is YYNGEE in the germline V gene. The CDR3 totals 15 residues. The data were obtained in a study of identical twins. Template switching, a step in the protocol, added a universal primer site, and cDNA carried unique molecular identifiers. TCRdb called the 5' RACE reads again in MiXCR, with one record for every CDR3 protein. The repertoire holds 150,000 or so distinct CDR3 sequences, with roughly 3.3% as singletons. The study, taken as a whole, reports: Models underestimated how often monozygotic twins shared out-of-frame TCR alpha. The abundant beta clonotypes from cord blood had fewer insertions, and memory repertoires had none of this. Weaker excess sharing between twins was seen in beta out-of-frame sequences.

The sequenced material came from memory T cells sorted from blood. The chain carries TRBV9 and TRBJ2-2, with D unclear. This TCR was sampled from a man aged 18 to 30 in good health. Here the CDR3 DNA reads TGTGCCAGCAGCGTAGAACCCTACCCCACCGGGGAGCTGTTTTTT. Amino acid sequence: CASSVEPYPTGELFF.